This paragraph covers one TCR beta chain sequence. Its target is unknown. The table came from immunoSEQ multiplex PCR; TCRdb's copy has only in-frame clones and leaves some out. Counted here are over 1.5 million clones, 95% to 99% occurring once; the ten biggest clones make up less than 0.55%. The entry originates in a study of shared clonotypes between healthy human individuals. Study results and caveats: Relative to their counterparts shared across all four donors, non-shared clonotypes exhibited diminished generation probabilities.

The CDR3 is made up of 14 amino acids. V lost 5 bases and J lost 4, with 12 bases in between. Germline values: CDR1 SGHTA, CDR2 FQGNSA. The chain carries TRBV7-2 and TRBJ2-1; D unclear. The sequencing input was naive CD4+ T cells sorted from blood. Described subset: CD45RA+ positively selected. The origin of this receptor is a man between 25 and 39 years old in good health. The CDR3 protein is CASSLHGRYNEQFF. In DNA, the CDR3 is TGTGCCAGCAGCCTCCACGGACGTTACAATGAGCAGTTCTTC.